This T cell receptor (beta chain) was observed in a study of radiation and T cells in renal cell carcinoma. The time point was: blood 2 weeks post-SBRT. Treatment of the sample: 15 Gy SBRT to primary tumor, nephrectomy 4 weeks later. Serial blood draws occurred at baseline and 2 and 4 weeks post-SBRT. The CDR3 runs to 13 residues. Germline CDR1 MGHRA, CDR2 YSYEKL. V dropped 4 bases and J dropped 4 bases, with 11 bases sitting between them. Assay: immunoSEQ multiplex PCR; the TCRdb copy retains only in-frame clones and omits some. The sample includes some 150,000 clones, over 80% of them seen just once.

Source: blood, taken from a patient whose treatment included radiotherapy and nephrectomy. V usage is TRBV4-1 and J usage is TRBJ2-7; D is ambiguous. This TCR was recovered from a woman in her 50s with renal cell carcinoma. The CDR3 coding sequence is TGCGCCAGCAGCCCGAGTGGGCGATACGAGCAGTACTTC. It encodes CASSPSGRYEQYF.